These 32 T cell receptor beta chains originate from one sample sequenced in a study of Graves' ophthalmopathy and Graves' hyperthyroidism. RNA transcripts provided the template for amplifying TCR beta CDR3 regions. After a first-round RT-PCR with HTBI primers, a second-round multiplex PCR was run. TCRdb used MiXCR to reprocess the multiplex PCR reads, holding one entry per CDR3 protein. The data show 680,000 or so distinct CDR3 sequences, 22% seen once. Sample: peripheral blood. The receptor source for this set is a young woman with stable Graves' hyperthyroidism. Some clones in this sample may be carry-over from other donors' samples.

This clonotype was counted at least ten times. The J gene is TRBJ2-5, the V gene TRBV20-1; D is perhaps TRBD1 (5 bases). The CDR3 extends over 13 amino acids. Germline CDR1 is DFQATT and CDR2 is SNEGSKA (reference sequence). V lost 0 bases to trimming and J lost 5 bases, with 10 bases between them. The chain's CDR3 is CSARDPGSETQYF. The CDR3, as DNA: TGCAGTGCTAGAGATCCAGGGTCGGAGACCCAGTACTTC.

This clonotype was recorded at least ten times. This rearrangement joins TRBV11-2 to TRBJ1-1, with D maybe TRBD1 (5 bases). The CDR3 has 11 residues. The germline CDR1 and CDR2 sequences are SGHAT and FQNNGV. The V gene lost 8 bases and the J gene lost 10 bases, with 14 bases spanning the gap. As DNA, the CDR3 is TGTGCCAGCGAACTAGGGGCGCGAGCTTTCTTT. The encoded protein is CASELGARAFF.

The gene calls are TRBV11-1 and TRBJ2-5; the match to TRBD2 covers 11 bases. Germline CDR1 reads SGHAT; CDR2 reads FQDESV (reference sequence). This CDR3 is 17 amino acids long. J was trimmed by 1 base and V by 1 base; bases with no gene match: 5. The CDR3 DNA reads as TGTGCCAGCAGCTTAGTTCTAGCGGGAGGCCCCCAAGAGACCCAGTACTTC. Amino acid sequence: CASSLVLAGGPQETQYF.

In the case of this clonotype: A much larger clone is a single base away; this may be a read error. The genes are TRBV6-1 and TRBJ1-1; D gene ambiguous. The CDR3 covers 11 residues. In germline, CDR1 is MNHNS, CDR2 SASEGT. CDR3 bases: TGTGCCAGCACCTCGGGGTTCGGAGCTTGCTTT. It codes for CASTSGFGACF.

This clonotype was observed at least ten times. The J gene is TRBJ2-7, the V gene TRBV7-2; D is undetermined. Germline V lookup: CDR1 SGHTA, CDR2 FQGNSA. The CDR3 extends over 13 amino acids. V was trimmed by 5 bases and J by 6 bases, leaving 14 bases between them. This CDR3 reads CASSPELPVEQYF. In nucleotides, the CDR3 is TGTGCCAGCAGCCCCGAGTTGCCGGTCGAGCAGTACTTC.

In its sample, this clonotype was seen many times. The chain recombines TRBV12-3 or TRBV12-4 with TRBJ1-5; D unresolved. The CDR3 covers 14 residues. V was clipped by 6 bases and J by 4 bases, with 13 bases between them. The CDR3 protein is CASSLRPENQPQHF. The DNA of the CDR3 is TGTGCCAGCAGCCTAAGACCGGAGAATCAGCCCCAGCATTTT.

This clonotype was observed many times. The CDR3 loop reads CASQTGQGTEAFF. The DNA of the CDR3 is TGTGCCAGCCAGACGGGACAGGGCACTGAAGCTTTCTTT. The chain links TRBV18 to TRBJ1-1; 9 bases map to TRBD1. The CDR3 runs to 13 residues. V dropped 8 bases and J dropped 4; count of bases not matched to a gene: 5. Germline V gene sequence: CDR1 KGHSH, CDR2 LQKENI.

The CDR3 region has the DNA TGTGCCAGCAGTTACTCGCACCCTGGGACGGGTCTTCGCGAGCAGTACTTC. It encodes CASSYSHPGTGLREQYF. This chain joins TRBV6-5 and TRBJ2-7, with D possibly being TRBD1 or TRBD2 (5 bases each). Germline V gene lookup returns CDR1 MNHEY and CDR2 SVGAGI. This CDR3 is 17 amino acids long. Between the trimmed V and J ends, which lost 0 bases and 6 bases, there was a span of 21 bases.

This clonotype was picked up many times. This chain links TRBV20-1 with TRBJ1-6, with 11 bases that match TRBD1. V lost 1 base, J lost 7 bases, and 6 bases stayed unmatched. Germline CDR1 is DFQATT and CDR2 is SNEGSKA (reference sequence). The CDR3 runs 16 residues. The CDR3 loop reads CSARGTGGVGNSPLHF. CDR3 bases: TGCAGTGCTAGAGGGACAGGGGGCGTGGGCAATTCACCCCTCCACTTT.

The rearrangement links TRBV12-3 or TRBV12-4 to TRBJ1-1, with D perhaps matching TRBD1 (5 bases). Trimming pared 10 bases from V and 1 base from J, leaving 13 bases between. The CDR3 has 13 residues. CDR3 nucleotide sequence: TGTGCCACCAACGCCCAGGGGAACACTGAAGCTTTCTTT. As protein: CATNAQGNTEAFF.

The chain is built from TRBV5-1 and TRBJ1-1; possible D gene TRBD1, 5 bases. The ends were cut back, 3 bases at V and 4 bases at J, with 13 bases in the middle. CDR1 is SGHRS, CDR2 YFSETQ, per germline. The CDR3 runs to 14 residues. The CDR3 sequence: CASSSIPGGTEAFF. CDR3 DNA sequence: TGCGCCAGCAGCTCAATCCCGGGGGGCACTGAAGCTTTCTTT.

For this clonotype: The germline gene is not matched at one end of the junction; a read error may be the cause. The chain is built from TRBV12-3 or TRBV12-4 and TRBJ1-1; TRBD1 matches at 9 bases. CDR3 size: 15 residues. CDR3 sequence: CANSLRGQGWTEAFF. The CDR3, as DNA: TGTGCCAACAGTTTAAGGGGACAGGGATGGACTGAAGCTTTCTTT.

This clonotype was seen ten or more times. CDR3 protein: CAGQTGNTEAFF. In nucleotides, the CDR3 is TGTGCCGGACAGACAGGGAACACTGAAGCTTTCTTT. The chain employs TRBV6-1 and TRBJ1-1; possibly TRBD1 for D (6 bases). Trimming took off 11 bases at V and 1 base at J, with 11 bases between the two ends. Germline V gives CDR1 MNHNS, CDR2 SASEGT. CDR3 length equals 12 residues.

The rearrangement links TRBV19 to TRBJ2-2; 8 nucleotides match TRBD1. Germline V gene sequence: CDR1 LNHDA, CDR2 SQIVND (reference sequence). V shed 4 bases, J shed 4 bases, and the junction held 5 bases outside the gene matches. There are 15 residues in the CDR3. The chain's CDR3 is CASSTGTGGTGELFF. The CDR3 nucleotides read TGTGCCAGTAGTACCGGGACAGGCGGCACCGGGGAGCTGTTTTTT. Supplemented by reference TRBV19 and TRBJ2-2, the full variable domain reads DGGITQSPKYLFRKEGQNVTLSCEQNLNHDAMYWYRQDPGQGLRLIYYSQIVNDFQKGDIAEGYSVSREKKESFPLTVTSAQKNPTAFYLCASSTGTGGTGELFFGEGSRLTVL.

The rearrangement links TRBV20-1 to TRBJ2-5; the match to TRBD2 covers 15 bases. The CDR3 runs 19 residues. Germline V gives CDR1 DFQATT, CDR2 SNEGSKA (reference sequence). V lost 1 base to trimming and J lost 1 base; unmatched junction nucleotides: 10. CDR3 region: CSARAHPGLAGGLQETQYF. CDR3 DNA: TGCAGTGCTAGAGCCCATCCGGGACTAGCGGGAGGCCTCCAAGAGACCCAGTACTTC.

This clonotype was detected many times. The J gene is TRBJ1-1, the V gene TRBV6-5, with D possibly matching TRBD1 (6 bases). CDR3 size: 14 residues. The V and J ends lost 0 bases and 11 bases respectively, with 16 bases between them. Germline CDR1 and CDR2: MNHEY and SVGAGI. The CDR3 bases are TGTGCCAGCAGTTACTCGAAACAGAGGGGGGAGGCTTTCTTT. Its protein is CASSYSKQRGEAFF.

This clonotype was found a few times. Given a much more abundant clone one base away, this may be a read error. The gene calls are TRBV11-2 and TRBJ2-7, with 9 nucleotides matching TRBD1. This CDR3 has 16 amino acids. After removal of 1 base from V and 4 bases from J, the junction contained 8 bases not matched to a gene. Germline values: CDR1 SGHAT, CDR2 FQNNGV. CDR3 DNA sequence: TGTGCCAGCAGCTTAGGTCTCCCGGGACAGGGTTACGAGCAGTACTTC. The encoded protein is CASSLGLPGQGYEQYF. Using reference TRBV11-2 and TRBJ2-7 for the parts outside the CDR3, the full variable domain is EAGVAQSPRYKIIEKRQSVAFWCNPISGHATLYWYQQILGQGPKLLIQFQNNGVVDDSQLPKDRFSAERLKGVDSTLKIQPAKLEDSAVYLCASSLGLPGQGYEQYFGPGTRLTVT.

This clonotype was seen ten or more times. The rearrangement joins TRBV19 to TRBJ2-6; 8 bases are shared with TRBD2. J lost 4 bases, V lost 10 bases, and 12 bases had no gene match. Germline V gene data show CDR1 as LNHDA and CDR2 as SQIVND (reference sequence). This CDR3 is built from 16 residues. CDR3 sequence (DNA): TGTGCCACCCGCCCGGGAGGGTCGGAAGGGGCCAACGTCCTGACTTTC. This codes for CATRPGGSEGANVLTF.

This clonotype was observed at least ten times. The gene calls are TRBV12-3 or TRBV12-4 and TRBJ2-7, with 8 bases matching TRBD2. The CDR3 covers 16 residues. V lost 5 bases to trimming and J lost 1 base; unmatched junction nucleotides: 10. CDR3 DNA sequence: TGTGCCAGCAGTAAAATTATAGCGGGGACTTCCTACGAGCAGTACTTC. Translation: CASSKIIAGTSYEQYF.

This clonotype was observed a few times. The chain combines TRBV5-1 with TRBJ2-7; D gene unclear. The CDR3 consists of 14 residues. The germline CDR1 and CDR2 sequences are SGHRS and YFSETQ. Trimming took off 2 bases at V and 3 bases at J, with 12 bases between the two ends. The CDR3 DNA follows: TGCGCCAGCAGCTTCGGGTCGATTAACTACGAGCAGTACTTC. Its protein product is CASSFGSINYEQYF. Combining the CDR3 with reference TRBV5-1 and TRBJ2-7 gives the whole variable domain KAGVTQTPRYLIKTRGQQVTLSCSPISGHRSVSWYQQTPGQGLQFLFEYFSETQRNKGNFPGRFSGRQFSNSRSEMNVSTLELGDSALYLCASSFGSINYEQYFGPGTRLTVT.

This clonotype was found many times. This chain uses TRBV11-2 with TRBJ1-1; unclear D gene. CDR3 length equals 16 residues. V lost 1 base to trimming and J lost 4 bases, with 16 bases between them. CDR1 SGHAT and CDR2 FQNNGV come from the germline V gene. The CDR3 nucleotides are TGTGCCAGCAGCTTAGTTGCGGAGTGGATGGTCACTGAAGCTTTCTTT. Translation: CASSLVAEWMVTEAFF.

In this sample, this clonotype turned up a few times. The CDR3 DNA follows: TGTGCCAGTAGTACACCGGGACACTCTAACTATGGCTACACCTTC. Its translation is CASSTPGHSNYGYTF. The V call is TRBV19, the J call TRBJ1-2; tentative D call: TRBD1 (6 bases). This CDR3 is 15 amino acids long. The V end lost 4 bases, the J end lost 0 bases, and 12 bases lay between the germline ends. Germline V gene data show CDR1 as LNHDA and CDR2 as SQIVND (reference sequence).

This clonotype was seen only a few times. The gene calls are TRBV6-1 and TRBJ2-6, with 7 nucleotides matching TRBD2. This CDR3 is built from 16 residues. With 9 bases clipped from V and 0 bases from J, the junction kept 8 bases outside the gene matches. Germline CDR1 reads MNHNS; CDR2 reads SASEGT. DNA for the CDR3: TGTGCCAGTTCAAGACGGACTAGCTCTGGGGCCAACGTCCTGACTTTC. This encodes CASSRRTSSGANVLTF.

This clonotype was picked up many times. The chain employs TRBV27 and TRBJ1-2; weak D call: TRBD1 (5 bases). The CDR3 runs 16 residues. Trimming took 5 bases from V and 0 from J, leaving 16 bases between them. The V gene's germline CDR1 is MNHEY and CDR2 SMNVEV (reference sequence). The CDR3 loop is CASSTIRDWANYGYTF. The CDR3, as DNA: TGTGCCAGCAGTACCATCAGGGATTGGGCTAACTATGGCTACACCTTC.

The CDR3 spells CASSETGLNYGYTF. In nucleotides, the CDR3 is TGTGCCAGCAGTGAGACAGGGCTAAACTATGGCTACACCTTC. The chain has TRBV2 and TRBJ1-2, with 7 positions matching TRBD1. Germline values: CDR1 SNHLY, CDR2 FYNNEI. Trimming removed 3 bases from V and 2 bases from J; junction bases left unmatched: 3. This CDR3 comprises 14 residues.

The sample holds many counts of this clonotype. The rearrangement uses TRBV20-1 and TRBJ1-2; TRBD1 matches 7 bases. Trimming at V came to 1 base and at J to 5 bases, leaving 7 bases not matched to a gene. Germline loops: CDR1 DFQATT, CDR2 SNEGSKA (reference sequence). The CDR3 is made up of 14 amino acids. The CDR3 region is CSARATGEDYGYTF. CDR3 in DNA: TGCAGTGCTAGAGCAACAGGGGAGGATTATGGCTACACCTTC.

The rearrangement uses TRBV28 and TRBJ1-1; D unclear. V lost 0 bases to trimming and J lost 8 bases, with 7 bases between them. In germline, CDR1 is MDHEN, CDR2 SYDVKM. CDR3 length: 12 amino acids. Written as DNA, the CDR3 is TGTGCCAGCAGTTTATGGGCGGACGAAGCTTTCTTT. Translating gives CASSLWADEAFF. Combining the CDR3 with reference TRBV28 and TRBJ1-1 gives the whole variable domain DVKVTQSSRYLVKRTGEKVFLECVQDMDHENMFWYRQDPGLGLRLIYFSYDVKMKEKGDIPEGYSVSREKKERFSLILESASTNQTSMYLCASSLWADEAFFGQGTRLTVV.

This clonotype was counted a few times. The CDR3 nucleotides read TGCGCCAGCAGCTTGGGACAGGTTGTGGAGACCCAGTACTTC. Protein: CASSLGQVVETQYF. This chain joins TRBV5-1 and TRBJ2-5; a possible D gene is TRBD1 (6 bases). The germline gives CDR1 SGHRS, CDR2 YFSETQ. Between the trimmed V and J ends, which lost 0 bases and 5 bases, there was a span of 11 bases. This CDR3 region has 14 residues. Drawing the rest from reference TRBV5-1 and TRBJ2-5, the complete variable domain is KAGVTQTPRYLIKTRGQQVTLSCSPISGHRSVSWYQQTPGQGLQFLFEYFSETQRNKGNFPGRFSGRQFSNSRSEMNVSTLELGDSALYLCASSLGQVVETQYFGPGTRLLVL.

The V gene is TRBV6-1, the J gene TRBJ1-5; 7 bases are shared with TRBD1. CDR1 MNHNS and CDR2 SASEGT come from the germline V gene. The CDR3 runs to 13 residues. V lost 11 bases and J lost 2; bases outside the gene matches: 6. CDR3 sequence reads: CAGVGQGNQPQHF. The CDR3 DNA is TGTGCCGGGGTCGGACAGGGCAATCAGCCCCAGCATTTT.

This chain connects TRBV30 to TRBJ2-5, with TRBD1 as a possible D gene (5 bases). The CDR3 is 11 amino acids. The germline CDR1 and CDR2 sequences are GTSNPN and SVGIG (reference sequence). V lost 4 bases and J lost 5, with 8 bases in between. CDR3 region: CAWIPGETQYF. The CDR3 DNA follows: TGTGCCTGGATCCCAGGGGAGACCCAGTACTTC.

Only a few counts were recorded for this clonotype. A much larger clone lies one base from this, so it may be a read error. The V gene is TRBV11-2, the J gene TRBJ2-5, with TRBD2 matching 8 bases. This CDR3 has 20 amino acids. Germline CDR1 and CDR2: SGHAT and FQNNGV. The CDR3 is CAGSLDPTSEREMDQETQYF. The CDR3 nucleotides are TGTGCCGGCAGCCTCGACCCGACCTCTGAGCGGGAGATGGACCAAGAGACCCAGTACTTC. Full variable domain (rest looked up from reference TRBV11-2 and TRBJ2-5): EAGVAQSPRYKIIEKRQSVAFWCNPISGHATLYWYQQILGQGPKLLIQFQNNGVVDDSQLPKDRFSAERLKGVDSTLKIQPAKLEDSAVYLCAGSLDPTSEREMDQETQYFGPGTRLLVL.

This clonotype was detected ten times or more. In DNA form, the CDR3 reads TGTGCCAGCAGTTACTACCGACAGAACACTGAAGCTTTCTTT. It translates to CASSYYRQNTEAFF. The rearrangement uses TRBV6-5 and TRBJ1-1; no firm D call. Germline V CDR1 and CDR2: MNHEY, SVGAGI. CDR3 length: 14 residues. The V gene lost 1 base and the J gene lost 1 base, with 7 bases spanning the gap.